These 8 T cell receptor beta chains came from one sample sequenced in a study of blood T cell repertoires in COVID-19. Sequencing used immunoSEQ multiplex PCR; TCRdb keeps in-frame clones, though not all of them. The table has 120,000 to 150,000 clones, 80% to 90% seen once. The sample consisted of peripheral blood. The receptors derive from a human donor with acute or convalescent COVID-19. The donor label of this sample is uncertain.

The chain links TRBV5-5 to TRBJ1-1; the match to TRBD1 covers 7 bases. Germline CDR1 SGHKS, CDR2 YYEKEE (reference sequence). The V gene end was trimmed by 1 base and the J gene end by 2 bases; junction bases not matched to a gene: 8. The CDR3 runs 16 residues. CDR3 sequence reads: CASSLTLRDRNTEAFF. CDR3 coding DNA: TGTGCCAGCAGCTTGACCCTCCGGGACAGAAACACTGAAGCTTTCTTT.

Remarks on this clone: The junction shows a germline mismatch at one end, possibly a read error. The rearrangement joins TRBV19 to TRBJ1-2; 7 positions agree with TRBD1. This CDR3 has 15 residues. CDR1 LNHDA and CDR2 SQIVND come from the germline V gene (reference sequence). The CDR3 here is CASSITIRQGHFGAF. The CDR3 nucleotides are TGTGCCAGTAGTATCACGATCCGACAGGGTCATTTTGGCGCCTTC.

The V and J genes are TRBV2 and TRBJ1-2; tentatively, D is TRBD1 (6 bases). There are 17 residues in the CDR3. Germline V gene sequence: CDR1 SNHLY, CDR2 FYNNEI. V lost 8 bases, J lost 2 bases, and 24 bases lay in between. In DNA form, the CDR3 reads TGTGCCAGCGGAGATCGCCCGGGAGGGGGGCGGAACTATGGCTACACCTTC. This translates into CASGDRPGGGRNYGYTF.

A single count supports this clone. The chain carries TRBV5-8 and TRBJ1-1; 7 bases line up with TRBD1. The V segment lost 0 bases and the J segment 1 base; nucleotides outside the gene matches: 3. The CDR3 spans 15 residues. Germline assignment: CDR1 SGHTS and CDR2 YDEGEE. CDR3 bases: TGTGCCAGCAGCTTGGTCCGACAGGGGAACACTGAAGCTTTCTTT. It codes for CASSLVRQGNTEAFF.

CDR3 nucleotide sequence: TGTGCCACCAGATCTTCCACGGAGGGGTATGGCTACACCTTC. This codes for CATRSSTEGYGYTF. The rearrangement links TRBV24-1 to TRBJ1-2, with D perhaps matching TRBD1 (5 bases). Germline V gives CDR1 KGHDR, CDR2 SFDVKD. The V end was cut by 7 bases, the J end by 5 bases, with 16 bases between. The CDR3 totals 14 residues.

V is TRBV19 and J is TRBJ1-2; TRBD1 matches at 11 bases. J gave up 7 bases and V 1 base, and 2 bases lay outside the gene matches. Germline V gene lookup returns CDR1 LNHDA and CDR2 SQIVND (reference sequence). The CDR3 sequence is 14 residues long. The CDR3 region has the DNA TGTGCCAGTAGTATAGGGACAGGGGGCTTTGGCTACACCTTC. Translated, it gives CASSIGTGGFGYTF. The complete variable domain, with remaining parts taken from reference TRBV19 and TRBJ1-2, reads DGGITQSPKYLFRKEGQNVTLSCEQNLNHDAMYWYRQDPGQGLRLIYYSQIVNDFQKGDIAEGYSVSREKKESFPLTVTSAQKNPTAFYLCASSIGTGGFGYTFGSGTRLTVV.

This chain uses TRBV11-2 with TRBJ2-3; TRBD2 aligns across 7 bases. V lost 8 bases, J lost 2 bases, and 4 bases stayed unmatched. The CDR3 has 13 amino acids. Germline lookup yields CDR1 SGHAT and CDR2 FQNNGV. CDR3 DNA: TGTGCCAGCGCCCGGGGGGTCACAGATACGCAGTATTTT. Its protein product is CASARGVTDTQYF.

In its sample, this clone was seen a few times. V is TRBV9 and J is TRBJ2-2; D is unclear. Trimming took off 2 bases at V and 5 bases at J, with 10 bases between the two ends. CDR3 length: 14 amino acids. From germline, CDR1 is SGDLS and CDR2 YYNGEE. In DNA, the CDR3 is TGTGCCAGCAGCGTGGGCCAGAGAACCGGGGAGCTGTTTTTT. The encoded protein is CASSVGQRTGELFF. Full variable domain (missing parts from reference TRBV9 and TRBJ2-2): DSGVTQTPKHLITATGQRVTLRCSPRSGDLSVYWYQQSLDQGLQFLIQYYNGEERAKGNILERFSAQQFPDLHSELNLSSLELGDSALYFCASSVGQRTGELFFGEGSRLTVL.